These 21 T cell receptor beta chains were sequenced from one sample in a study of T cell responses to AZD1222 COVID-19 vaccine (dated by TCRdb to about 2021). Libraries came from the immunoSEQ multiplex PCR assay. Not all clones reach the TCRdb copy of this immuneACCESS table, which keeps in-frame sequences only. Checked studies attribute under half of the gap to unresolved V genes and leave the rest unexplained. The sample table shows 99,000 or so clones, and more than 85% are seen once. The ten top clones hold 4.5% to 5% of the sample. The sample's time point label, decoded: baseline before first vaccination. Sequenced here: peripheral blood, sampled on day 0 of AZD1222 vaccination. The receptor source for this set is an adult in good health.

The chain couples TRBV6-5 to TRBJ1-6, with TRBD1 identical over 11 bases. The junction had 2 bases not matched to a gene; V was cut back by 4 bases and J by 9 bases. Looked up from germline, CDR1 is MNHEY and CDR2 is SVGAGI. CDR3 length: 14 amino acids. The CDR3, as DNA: TGTGCCAGCAGTTCGGACAGGGGGCCTTCACCCCTCCACTTT. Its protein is CASSSDRGPSPLHF.

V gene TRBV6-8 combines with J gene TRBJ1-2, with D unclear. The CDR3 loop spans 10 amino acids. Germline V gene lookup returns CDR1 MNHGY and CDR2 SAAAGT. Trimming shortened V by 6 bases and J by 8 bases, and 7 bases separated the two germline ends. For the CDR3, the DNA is TGTGCCAGCAGGGCCTGGGGCTACACCTTC. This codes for CASRAWGYTF.

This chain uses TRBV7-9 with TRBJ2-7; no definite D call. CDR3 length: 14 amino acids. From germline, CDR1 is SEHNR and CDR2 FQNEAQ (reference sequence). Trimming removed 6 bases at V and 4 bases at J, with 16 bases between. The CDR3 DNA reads TGTGCCAGCAGTTTGACTCTCGACCAATACGAGCAGTACTTC. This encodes CASSLTLDQYEQYF.

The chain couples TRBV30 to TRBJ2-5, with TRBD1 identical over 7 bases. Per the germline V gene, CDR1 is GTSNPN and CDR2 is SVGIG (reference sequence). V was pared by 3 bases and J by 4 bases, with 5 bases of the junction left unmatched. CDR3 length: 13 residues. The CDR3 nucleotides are TGTGCCTGGAGACTGACAGGGAGAGAGACCCAGTACTTC. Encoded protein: CAWRLTGRETQYF.

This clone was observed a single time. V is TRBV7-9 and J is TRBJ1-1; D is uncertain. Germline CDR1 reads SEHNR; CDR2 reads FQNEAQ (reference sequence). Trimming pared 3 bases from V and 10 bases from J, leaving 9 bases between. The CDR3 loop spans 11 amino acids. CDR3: CASSFEGLAFF. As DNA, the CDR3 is TGTGCCAGCAGCTTCGAGGGTCTAGCTTTCTTT.

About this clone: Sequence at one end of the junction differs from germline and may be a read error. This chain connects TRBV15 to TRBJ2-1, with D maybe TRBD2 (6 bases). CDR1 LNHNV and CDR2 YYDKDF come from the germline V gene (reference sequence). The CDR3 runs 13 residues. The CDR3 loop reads CATSSTSGREKLF. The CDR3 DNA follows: TGTGCCACCAGCAGCACCTCCGGCCGGGAGAAGCTCTTC.

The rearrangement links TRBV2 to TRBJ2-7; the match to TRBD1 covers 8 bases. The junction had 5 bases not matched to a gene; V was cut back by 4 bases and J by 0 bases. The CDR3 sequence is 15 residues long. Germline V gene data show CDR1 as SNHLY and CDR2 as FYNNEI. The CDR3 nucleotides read TGTGCCAGCAGTGCCAGACAGGGGATCTCCTACGAGCAGTACTTC. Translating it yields CASSARQGISYEQYF.

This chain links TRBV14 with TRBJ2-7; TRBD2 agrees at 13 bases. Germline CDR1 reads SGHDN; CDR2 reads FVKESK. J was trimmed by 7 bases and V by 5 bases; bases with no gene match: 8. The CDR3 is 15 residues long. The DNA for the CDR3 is TGTGCCAGCAGCATCACTGGACTAGCGGGAGTTGAGCAGTACTTC. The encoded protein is CASSITGLAGVEQYF.

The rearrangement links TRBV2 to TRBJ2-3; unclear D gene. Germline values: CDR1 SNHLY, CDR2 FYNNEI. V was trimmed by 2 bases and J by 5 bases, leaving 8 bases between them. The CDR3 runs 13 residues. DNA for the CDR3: TGTGCCAGCAGTGAAATCTCGGGAGATACGCAGTATTTT. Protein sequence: CASSEISGDTQYF.

CDR3 protein: CASSPGTDYGYTF. In DNA form, the CDR3 reads TGTGCCAGCAGCCCGGGGACGGACTATGGCTACACCTTC. The chain links TRBV12-3 or TRBV12-4 to TRBJ1-2; D may be TRBD1 (5 bases). This CDR3 has 13 amino acids. The V and J ends lost 6 bases and 3 bases respectively, with 11 bases between them.

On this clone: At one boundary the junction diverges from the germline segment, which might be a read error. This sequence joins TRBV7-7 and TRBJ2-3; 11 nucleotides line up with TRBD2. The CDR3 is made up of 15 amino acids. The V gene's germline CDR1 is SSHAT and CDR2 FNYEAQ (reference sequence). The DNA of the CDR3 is TGTGCTAGCAGCGCGGGACTAGCGGAAACAGATACGCAGTATTTT. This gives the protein CASSAGLAETDTQYF.

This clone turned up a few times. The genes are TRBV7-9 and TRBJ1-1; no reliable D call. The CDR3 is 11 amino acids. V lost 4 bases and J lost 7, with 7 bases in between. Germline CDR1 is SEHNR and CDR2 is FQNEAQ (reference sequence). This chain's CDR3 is CASSWGYEAFF. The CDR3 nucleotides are TGTGCCAGCAGCTGGGGTTATGAAGCTTTCTTT.

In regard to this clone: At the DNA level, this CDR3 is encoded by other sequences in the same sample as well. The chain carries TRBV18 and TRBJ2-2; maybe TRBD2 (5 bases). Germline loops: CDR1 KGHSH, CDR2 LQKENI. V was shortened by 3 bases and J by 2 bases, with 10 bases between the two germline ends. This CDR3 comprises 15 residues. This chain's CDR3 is CASSPPTGNTGELFF. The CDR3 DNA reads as TGTGCCAGCTCACCCCCTACGGGAAACACCGGGGAGCTGTTTTTT.

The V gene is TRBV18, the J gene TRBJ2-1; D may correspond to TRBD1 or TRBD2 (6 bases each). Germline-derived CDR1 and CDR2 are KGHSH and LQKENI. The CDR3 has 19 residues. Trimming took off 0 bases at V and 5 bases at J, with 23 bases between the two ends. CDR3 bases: TGTGCCAGCTCACCACCCCGTCGGGGGCCCTCGAGGTTGGACAATGAGCAGTTCTTC. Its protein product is CASSPPRRGPSRLDNEQFF.

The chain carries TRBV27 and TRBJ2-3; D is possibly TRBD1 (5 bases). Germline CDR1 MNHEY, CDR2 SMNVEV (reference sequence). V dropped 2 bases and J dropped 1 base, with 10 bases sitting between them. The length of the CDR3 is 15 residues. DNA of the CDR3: TGTGCCAGCAGTTTAGGGCCAGGGCGCACAGATACGCAGTATTTT. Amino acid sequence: CASSLGPGRTDTQYF.

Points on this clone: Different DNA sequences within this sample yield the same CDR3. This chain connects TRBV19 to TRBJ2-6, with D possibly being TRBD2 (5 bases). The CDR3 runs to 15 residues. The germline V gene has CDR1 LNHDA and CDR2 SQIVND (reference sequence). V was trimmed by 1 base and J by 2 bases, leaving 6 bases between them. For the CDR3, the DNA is TGTGCCAGTAGTATAGGAGGGACTGGGGCCAACGTCCTGACTTTC. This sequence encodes CASSIGGTGANVLTF. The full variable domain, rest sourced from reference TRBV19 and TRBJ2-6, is DGGITQSPKYLFRKEGQNVTLSCEQNLNHDAMYWYRQDPGQGLRLIYYSQIVNDFQKGDIAEGYSVSREKKESFPLTVTSAQKNPTAFYLCASSIGGTGANVLTFGAGSRLTVL.

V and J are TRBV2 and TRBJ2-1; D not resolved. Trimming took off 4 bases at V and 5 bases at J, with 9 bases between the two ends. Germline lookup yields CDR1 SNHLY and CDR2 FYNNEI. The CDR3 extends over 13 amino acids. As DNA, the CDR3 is TGTGCCAGCAGTGGTAATAGAAACAATGAGCAGTTCTTC. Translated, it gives CASSGNRNNEQFF.

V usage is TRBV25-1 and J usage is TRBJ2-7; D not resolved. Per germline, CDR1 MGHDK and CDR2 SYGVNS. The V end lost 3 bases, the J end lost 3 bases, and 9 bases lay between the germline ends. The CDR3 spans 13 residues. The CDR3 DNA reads TGTGCCAGCAGTGATCCACACAACTACGAGCAGTACTTC. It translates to CASSDPHNYEQYF.

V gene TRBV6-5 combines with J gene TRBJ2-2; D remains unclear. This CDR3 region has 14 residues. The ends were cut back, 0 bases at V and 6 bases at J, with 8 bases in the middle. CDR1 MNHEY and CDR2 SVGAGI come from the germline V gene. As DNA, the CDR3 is TGTGCCAGCAGTTACTCGAACGGAGCCGGGGAGCTGTTTTTT. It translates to CASSYSNGAGELFF.

CDR3 residues: CASSPGTRETQYF. The CDR3 nucleotides are TGTGCCAGCAGCCCAGGGACTAGAGAGACCCAGTACTTC. The chain joins TRBV5-4 to TRBJ2-5, with 8 bases fitting TRBD2. Germline-derived CDR1 and CDR2 are SGHNT and YYREEE (reference sequence). This CDR3 comprises 13 residues. J lost 4 bases, V lost 4 bases, and 3 bases had no gene match.

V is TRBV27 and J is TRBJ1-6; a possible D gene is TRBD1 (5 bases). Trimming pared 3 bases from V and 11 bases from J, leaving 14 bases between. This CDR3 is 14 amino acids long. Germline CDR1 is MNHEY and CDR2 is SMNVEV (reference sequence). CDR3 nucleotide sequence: TGTGCCAGCAGTTTGCAGGGCGAAAGGACACCCCTCCACTTT. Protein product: CASSLQGERTPLHF.